This T cell receptor beta chain was observed in a study of T cell changes during pregnancy in multiple sclerosis (dated by TCRdb to between 2018 and 2021). About the full investigation: Changes in the T cell repertoire over the course of pregnancy were examined in this study in women with multiple sclerosis.

With respect to this clone: What this receptor recognizes is not known. Nothing much larger sits one base from this clone, and base qualities are not available. This sample also contains other DNA sequences that code for the same CDR3.

The CDR3 sequence holds 12 residues, the cysteine and phenylalanine included. Only the CDR3 portion is preserved as DNA: 36 bases, with reading frame beginning at the first base. Cut back by 0 bases and 5 bases, the V and J ends lie 6 bases apart. According to the germline V gene, CDR1 reads SGHRS and CDR2 reads YFSETQ. The library was made by the immunoSEQ multiplex PCR assay. The table was pulled from immuneACCESS by TCRdb, which kept in-frame rearrangements only. Such tables lose some clones; where checked, under half of the loss comes from unresolved V genes, and the rest has no known cause. The sample table lists approximately 62,000 clones, 93% of them with a count of one. Of the sample, less than 4.5% falls within the top ten clones.

The V and J genes are TRBV5-1 and TRBJ2-7; the D segment could be TRBD2, given 6 matching bases. The sample consisted of CD8+ T cells from peripheral blood mononuclear cells, taken in the second trimester of pregnancy. This clonotype was obtained from a female donor with multiple sclerosis, enrolled in a pregnancy study. The DNA reads TGCGCCAGCAGCTTGGCGGGGGACGAGCAGTACTTC. Its amino acids are CASSLAGDEQYF.